The 22 T cell receptor beta chains in this list originate from one sample, sequenced in a study of T cells in Graves' hyperthyroidism and ophthalmopathy. Amplified TCR beta CDR3 regions derived from RNA transcripts. The HTBI primer set drove a first-round RT-PCR of the TCR CDR3. TCRdb passed the multiplex PCR reads through MiXCR, listing each CDR3 protein once. The profile shows 300,000 to 450,000 distinct CDR3 sequences, 13% of them singletons. Sequencing used blood. These TCRs come from a young woman with Graves' hyperthyroidism.

This clonotype was seen repeatedly, ten times or more. The chain links TRBV29-1 to TRBJ2-2; possibly TRBD2 for D (5 bases). V was cut by 2 bases and J by 5 bases, with 9 bases left in between. Germline-derived CDR1 and CDR2 are SQVTM and ANQGSEA. The CDR3 runs to 13 residues. CDR3 loop: CSVELRVTGELFF. DNA of the CDR3: TGCAGCGTTGAACTGAGGGTAACCGGGGAGCTGTTTTTT.

This clonotype was found many times. The chain couples TRBV20-1 to TRBJ2-3; D not resolved. V lost 0 bases and J lost 2, with 12 bases in between. Germline V gene lookup returns CDR1 DFQATT and CDR2 SNEGSKA (reference sequence). The CDR3 is made up of 15 amino acids. As DNA, the CDR3 is TGCAGTGCTAGAGATTGGAACAGAGACACAGATACGCAGTATTTT. This codes for CSARDWNRDTDTQYF.

There are a few counts of this clonotype. This chain connects TRBV25-1 to TRBJ2-7; D gene ambiguous. The CDR3 loop spans 11 amino acids. V lost 0 bases and J lost 6, with 3 bases in between. CDR1 is MGHDK and CDR2 is SYGVNS in the germline V gene. The CDR3 DNA reads as TGTGCCAGCAGTGAATACGCCGAGCAGTACTTC. Protein product: CASSEYAEQYF.

The V call is TRBV20-1, the J call TRBJ2-6, with 7 nucleotides matching TRBD1. The CDR3 length is 16 residues. Germline CDR1 reads DFQATT; CDR2 reads SNEGSKA (reference sequence). Trimming at V came to 0 bases and at J to 4 bases, leaving 6 bases not matched to a gene. This chain's CDR3 is CSARDPGGKGANVLTF. The CDR3 nucleotides are TGCAGTGCTAGAGATCCAGGGGGTAAAGGGGCCAACGTCCTGACTTTC.

V and J are TRBV2 and TRBJ2-1; 8 bases line up with TRBD1. Trimming cost V 9 bases and J 1 base; bases outside gene matches: 2. Germline V gives CDR1 SNHLY, CDR2 FYNNEI. CDR3 length: 13 residues. CDR3 in DNA: TGTGCCAGTCGGACAGGGTCCTACAATGAGCAGTTCTTC. Translation gives CASRTGSYNEQFF.

This chain connects TRBV20-1 to TRBJ2-1; 9 bases line up with TRBD2. The CDR3 totals 15 residues. Trimming removed 3 bases from V and 4 bases from J; junction bases left unmatched: 7. The V gene's germline CDR1 is DFQATT and CDR2 SNEGSKA (reference sequence). The CDR3, as DNA: TGCAGTGCTAGTGGCGGGGGGGAAATTTACAATGAGCAGTTCTTC. It encodes CSASGGGEIYNEQFF.

As for this clonotype: This sequence may be a read error, since a much larger clone differs from it by one base. V usage is TRBV30 and J usage is TRBJ2-1; D is uncertain. Germline V CDR1 and CDR2: GTSNPN, SVGIG (reference sequence). The CDR3 is 13 amino acids. With 5 bases removed from V and 6 bases from J, the gap between germline ends came to 14 bases. The CDR3 DNA follows: TGTGCCTGGCAAGCGCGCGCCTGCAATGAGCAGTTCTTC. Translated, it gives CAWQARACNEQFF. Using reference TRBV30 and TRBJ2-1 for the parts outside the CDR3, the full variable domain is SQTIHQWPATLVQPVGSPLSLECTVEGTSNPNLYWYRQAAGRGLQLLFYSVGIGQISSEVPQNLSASRPQDRQFILSSKKLLLSDSGFYLCAWQARACNEQFFGPGTRLTVL.

This clonotype was counted at least ten times. V is TRBV20-1 and J is TRBJ1-1, with D uncertain. The CDR3 is 17 amino acids. V shed 0 bases and J shed 0 bases, with 17 bases lying between them. Germline CDR1 and CDR2: DFQATT and SNEGSKA (reference sequence). Here the CDR3 DNA reads TGCAGTGCTAGAGATCATGTAAGGGTTGATTTGAACACTGAAGCTTTCTTT. Translated: CSARDHVRVDLNTEAFF.

The chain employs TRBV20-1 and TRBJ2-4, with no clear D. The CDR3 loop spans 13 amino acids. V was pared by 5 bases and J by 1 base, with 9 bases between. Germline V gene lookup returns CDR1 DFQATT and CDR2 SNEGSKA (reference sequence). Here the CDR3 reads CSARRPAKNIQYF. CDR3 sequence (DNA): TGCAGTGCTCGAAGGCCCGCCAAAAACATTCAGTACTTC.

There are many counts of this clonotype. The chain carries TRBV29-1 and TRBJ2-3; 14 nucleotides match TRBD2. CDR1 and CDR2 from the germline V gene are SQVTM and ANQGSEA. The V segment lost 7 bases and the J segment 3 bases; nucleotides outside the gene matches: 3. The CDR3 has 14 amino acids. CDR3 sequence: CSGLAGGRTDTQYF. CDR3 coding DNA: TGCAGCGGACTAGCGGGGGGGCGAACAGATACGCAGTATTTT.

This clonotype was observed many times. The chain joins TRBV12-3 or TRBV12-4 to TRBJ1-2; D is perhaps TRBD1 (6 bases). The CDR3 has 16 amino acids. Between the trimmed V and J ends, which lost 7 bases and 4 bases, there was a span of 22 bases. The CDR3 protein is CASNFLAGDWLYGYTF. In DNA, the CDR3 is TGTGCCAGCAATTTTCTCGCAGGGGATTGGCTCTATGGCTACACCTTC.

CDR3 DNA sequence: TGCGCCAGCAGCTCAGCCGGTCGAGACGCTTCACCCCTCCACTTT. Translated: CASSSAGRDASPLHF. The V gene is TRBV5-1, the J gene TRBJ1-6; the D is unclear. CDR3 length: 15 residues. V shed 3 bases and J shed 9 bases, with 16 bases lying between them. The germline V gene has CDR1 SGHRS and CDR2 YFSETQ. The full variable domain, in which reference TRBV5-1 and TRBJ1-6 provide the parts outside the CDR3, is KAGVTQTPRYLIKTRGQQVTLSCSPISGHRSVSWYQQTPGQGLQFLFEYFSETQRNKGNFPGRFSGRQFSNSRSEMNVSTLELGDSALYLCASSSAGRDASPLHFGNGTRLTVT.

In this sample, this clonotype turned up many times. This sequence joins TRBV6-5 and TRBJ2-7; 11 nucleotides line up with TRBD1. V was clipped by 3 bases and J by 5 bases; unmatched bases: 9. The CDR3 consists of 16 residues. Germline lookup yields CDR1 MNHEY and CDR2 SVGAGI. The CDR3 DNA reads TGTGCCAGCAGTTATATGGTCCGGGACAGGGGGGACGAGCAGTACTTC. Translating gives CASSYMVRDRGDEQYF.

In its sample, this clonotype was seen a few times. This chain links TRBV5-6 with TRBJ2-2; TRBD2 might be the D (5 bases). The V gene lost 5 bases and the J gene lost 9 bases, with 17 bases spanning the gap. CDR1 and CDR2 (germline): SGHDT, YYEEEE. This CDR3 contains 14 residues. CDR3 sequence reads: CASRLARGRRELFF. CDR3 DNA: TGTGCCAGCAGGCTAGCCAGAGGAAGGAGGGAGCTGTTTTTT.

This clonotype appeared many times. The gene calls are TRBV6-6 and TRBJ2-1; unclear D gene. Germline V gene lookup returns CDR1 MNHNY and CDR2 SVGAGI (reference sequence). V lost 0 bases and J lost 6, with 9 bases in between. The CDR3 covers 14 residues. CDR3 sequence: CASSYSSTGNEQFF. CDR3 in DNA: TGTGCCAGCAGTTACTCGTCCACTGGCAATGAGCAGTTCTTC.

For this clonotype: This may arise from a read error, as a much more abundant clone is one base away. This chain joins TRBV2 and TRBJ2-1; 7 positions agree with TRBD2. The CDR3 covers 16 residues. The germline gives CDR1 SNHLY, CDR2 FYNNEI. CDR3 residues: CASSEAWLADYSEQFF. In DNA form, the CDR3 reads TGTGCCAGCAGTGAAGCGTGGCTAGCGGACTACAGTGAGCAGTTCTTC.

This clonotype was found a few times. The chain links TRBV5-1 to TRBJ2-7; D tentatively reads TRBD1 or TRBD2 (5 bases each). Per the germline V gene, CDR1 is SGHRS and CDR2 is YFSETQ. The CDR3 is made up of 16 amino acids. Trimming removed 0 bases at V and 2 bases at J, with 15 bases between. CDR3 loop: CASSLEGSSGPYEQYF. The CDR3 DNA reads as TGCGCCAGCAGCTTGGAAGGGTCCTCGGGGCCCTACGAGCAGTACTTC. Filled out from reference TRBV5-1 and TRBJ2-7, the complete variable domain reads KAGVTQTPRYLIKTRGQQVTLSCSPISGHRSVSWYQQTPGQGLQFLFEYFSETQRNKGNFPGRFSGRQFSNSRSEMNVSTLELGDSALYLCASSLEGSSGPYEQYFGPGTRLTVT.

This clonotype appeared a few times. A much larger clone lies a single base off, so this may be a read error. J is TRBJ2-7 and V is TRBV6-1, with 7 bases fitting TRBD1. Germline-derived CDR1 and CDR2 are MNHNS and SASEGT. The CDR3 consists of 15 residues. CDR3 amino acids: CASTHPQTGTYEQHF. The CDR3 bases are TGTGCCAGCACCCACCCTCAGACAGGGACCTACGAGCAGCACTTC.

This clonotype appeared a few times. The chain links TRBV19 to TRBJ2-1; 8 bases agree with TRBD2. J gave up 6 bases and V 4 bases, and 17 bases lay outside the gene matches. This CDR3 contains 18 residues. Per germline, CDR1 LNHDA and CDR2 SQIVND (reference sequence). This CDR3 is CASSKTGTSPYHSNEQFF. The CDR3 nucleotides are TGTGCCAGTAGTAAGACGGGGACTAGTCCTTATCATTCCAATGAGCAGTTCTTC.

This clonotype was recorded at least ten times. This sequence joins TRBV4-3 and TRBJ1-5; 9 nucleotides match TRBD1. CDR1 and CDR2 from the germline V gene are LGHNA and YSLEER. This CDR3 is 15 amino acids long. Trimming at V came to 1 base and at J to 9 bases, leaving 7 bases not matched to a gene. This CDR3 is CASSQGTGEGWPQHF. DNA of the CDR3: TGCGCCAGCAGCCAAGGGACAGGGGAGGGTTGGCCCCAGCATTTT.

Many counts were recorded for this clonotype. This rearrangement joins TRBV7-3 to TRBJ2-2; D is uncertain. The germline V gene has CDR1 SGHTA and CDR2 FQGTGA. V was shortened by 4 bases and J by 4 bases, with 10 bases between the two germline ends. The CDR3 extends over 14 amino acids. CDR3 DNA sequence: TGTGCCAGCAGCTCCGGACCTTCCACCGGGGAGCTGTTTTTT. This encodes CASSSGPSTGELFF.

A few counts support this clonotype. The chain joins TRBV5-1 to TRBJ1-2; TRBD1 aligns across 8 bases. The CDR3 has 15 amino acids. Germline trimming cut 4 bases from V and 8 bases from J; bases unmatched to any gene: 13. Germline V gene data show CDR1 as SGHRS and CDR2 as YFSETQ. CDR3 in amino acids: CASSPDAGTGGGYTF. For the CDR3, the DNA is TGCGCCAGCAGCCCGGACGCCGGGACAGGTGGCGGCTACACCTTC.